The T cell receptor (beta chain) under discussion was sequenced for a study of T cells in Graves' hyperthyroidism and ophthalmopathy (dated by TCRdb to the late 2010s). Context from the whole study: Peripheral blood samples were taken at initial diagnosis, before any treatment was given. The study also compared thyroid tissue and blood T-cell repertoires from 6 or 7 Graves' hyperthyroidism patients. The roughly 90 discovery patients were divided at random into training and test sets in a 7:3 ratio. After sampling, hyperthyroidism patients received methimazole starting at 30 mg daily, and ophthalmopathy patients received high-dose intravenous methylprednisolone. According to the paper, TCR Vbeta CDR3 sequencing was carried out on 135 peripheral blood samples, which came from over 40 ophthalmopathy, around 75 hyperthyroidism and some 17 progressor patients. A discovery cohort of fewer than 110 patients, 43 with Graves' ophthalmopathy and 55 to 65 with stable Graves' hyperthyroidism, was used to find distinguishing TCR V-J signatures. An independent validation cohort of around 20 hyperthyroidism patients and some 15 patients who later progressed to ophthalmopathy tested prospective prediction of ophthalmopathy. Results and caveats for the whole study, not just this receptor: During validation, the model predicted progression to ophthalmopathy a median of roughly six months ahead of onset, with around 65% sensitivity and more than 72% specificity. Sample size was not statistically predetermined, and blinding of investigators to group allocation was not performed. Most expanded thyroid clonotypes (frequency above 0.001) were also detected in blood, a finding suggesting that blood repertoires may reflect thyroid immune responses. A model built on a 13 V-J signature distinguished ophthalmopathy from stable hyperthyroidism, reaching around 88% sensitivity and about 81% specificity in cross-validation and 80%/75% in testing.

From the cysteine through the phenylalanine, the CDR3 covers 14 amino acids. Only the CDR3 DNA is retained, 42 bases long and in frame from the first base. CDR1 and CDR2, looked up from the germline V gene, are MNHNS and SASEGT. Ends trimmed: V by 6 bases, J by 3 bases; bases unmatched to a gene: 5. TCR beta CDR3 regions were amplified from RNA transcripts. The TCR CDR3 was subjected to a first round of RT-PCR using the HTBI primer set and the Qiagen OneStep RT-PCR kit. Libraries were constructed in a second round of multiplex PCR, after which size selection and purification were performed. Libraries were sequenced paired-end with 100 bp reads on an Illumina HiSeq2000. On the study's bioinformatics: SOAPnuke was used to process the raw data, removing reads that contained adapters or uncalled bases, had a mean Phred below 15, or lacked an exact match to the constant primer or identifier. High-quality paired reads were merged with COPE v1.2.5, and unique nucleotide sequences were defined as clonotypes. Clonotypes were aligned to IMGT TRBV, TRBD and TRBJ reference segments using MiTCR v1.1. The analysis was restricted to V-J combinations with a frequency above 0.0001, which together covered around 99% of the repertoires. The TCS score was defined as the ratio of F50 (clonal expansion) to E x V (chaos), calculated using BLOSUM62-based TCRdist between CDR3 peptides within each V-J. Welch's t-statistics and random forest reduced approximately 520 V-J features to 13, which were used in a naive Bayes classifier (R e1071). The public reads were quality trimmed at Q25 with fastp and then assembled into clones with MiXCR by TCRdb, keeping productive beta chains. Each CDR3 protein gets just one entry, which takes the most common genes and DNA from the rows behind it. What appears here as the V and J calls and clone size reflects TCRdb's work, not the paper's. This sample comprises a few hundred thousand distinct CDR3 sequences, under 15% of them detected only once. The biggest ten clones account for 32% of the sample.

This clonotype was observed at least ten times. Its antigen is still unknown. Base-call qualities are not available, and no considerably larger clone is one nucleotide away. A patient counted as having stable Graves' hyperthyroidism if no progression to ophthalmopathy occurred over 18 months of follow-up. Hyperthyroidism patients were newly diagnosed, had a disease duration of under 2 months, and were aged 18 to 65 years. Any patient with an uncontrolled infection, another autoimmune disease, pregnancy or lactation was excluded. Diagnoses were based on clinical symptoms, serum thyroxine and TRAb, thyroid ultrasound and orbital computed tomography. PBMCs were separated from approximately 10 ml of fresh peripheral blood using Ficoll-Paque density gradient centrifugation. Total RNA was extracted with Trizol reagent, and quality was checked on an Agilent 2100 Bioanalyzer.

The source is a woman in her 30s with Graves' hyperthyroidism. Sequenced material: blood. The chain is encoded by TRBV6-1 joined to TRBJ2-5; the central 9 bases match TRBD1. The DNA reads TGTGCCAGCAGGCGCACAGGGGGCGAAGAGACCCAGTACTTC. This codes for CASRRTGGEETQYF.